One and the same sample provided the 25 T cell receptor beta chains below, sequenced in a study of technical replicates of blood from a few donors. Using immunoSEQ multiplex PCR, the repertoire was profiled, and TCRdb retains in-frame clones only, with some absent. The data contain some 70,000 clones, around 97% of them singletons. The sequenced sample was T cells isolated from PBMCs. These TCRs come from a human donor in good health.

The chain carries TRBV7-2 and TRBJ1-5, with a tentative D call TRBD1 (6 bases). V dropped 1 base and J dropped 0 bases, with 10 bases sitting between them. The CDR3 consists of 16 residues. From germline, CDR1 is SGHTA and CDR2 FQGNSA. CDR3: CASSLGTAYSNQPQHF. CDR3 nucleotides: TGTGCCAGCAGCTTAGGGACAGCTTATAGCAATCAGCCCCAGCATTTT.

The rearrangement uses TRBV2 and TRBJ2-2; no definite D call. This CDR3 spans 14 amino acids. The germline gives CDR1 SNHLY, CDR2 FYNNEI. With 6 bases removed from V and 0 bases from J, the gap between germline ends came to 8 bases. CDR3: CASRVDTNTGELFF. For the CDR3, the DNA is TGTGCCAGCAGGGTAGACACGAACACCGGGGAGCTGTTTTTT.

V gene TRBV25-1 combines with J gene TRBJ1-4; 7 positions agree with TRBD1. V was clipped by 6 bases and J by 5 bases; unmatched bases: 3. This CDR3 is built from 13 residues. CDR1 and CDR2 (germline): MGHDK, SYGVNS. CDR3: CASRQGINEKLFF. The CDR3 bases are TGTGCCAGCAGACAGGGGATAAATGAAAAACTGTTTTTT.

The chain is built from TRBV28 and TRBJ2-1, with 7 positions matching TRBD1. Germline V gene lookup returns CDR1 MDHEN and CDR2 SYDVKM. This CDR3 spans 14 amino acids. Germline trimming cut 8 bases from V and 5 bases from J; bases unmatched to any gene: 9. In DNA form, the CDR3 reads TGTGCCAGCCTGGCAGGGGGTGTCCACAATGAGCAGTTCTTC. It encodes CASLAGGVHNEQFF.

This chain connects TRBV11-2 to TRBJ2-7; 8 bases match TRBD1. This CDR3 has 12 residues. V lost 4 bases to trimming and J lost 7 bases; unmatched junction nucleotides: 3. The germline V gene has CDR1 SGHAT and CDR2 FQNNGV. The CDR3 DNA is TGTGCCAGCAGCTGGACAGGGTGGGAGCAGTACTTC. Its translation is CASSWTGWEQYF.

The CDR3: CAVEGQGNTIYF. DNA for the CDR3: TGTGCCGTAGAGGGACAGGGAAACACCATATATTTT. V and J are TRBV19 and TRBJ1-3; 7 nucleotides line up with TRBD1. CDR3 length: 12 amino acids. V lost 11 bases to trimming and J lost 4 bases; unmatched junction nucleotides: 5. Germline assignment: CDR1 LNHDA and CDR2 SQIVND (reference sequence). The whole variable domain, filled in from reference TRBV19 and TRBJ1-3, reads DGGITQSPKYLFRKEGQNVTLSCEQNLNHDAMYWYRQDPGQGLRLIYYSQIVNDFQKGDIAEGYSVSREKKESFPLTVTSAQKNPTAFYLCAVEGQGNTIYFGEGSWLTVV.

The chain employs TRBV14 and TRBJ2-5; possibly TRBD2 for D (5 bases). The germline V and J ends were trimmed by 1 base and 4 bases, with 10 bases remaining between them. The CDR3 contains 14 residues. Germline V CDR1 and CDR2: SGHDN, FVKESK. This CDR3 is CASSQGERRETQYF. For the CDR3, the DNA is TGTGCCAGCAGCCAAGGGGAGCGTAGAGAGACCCAGTACTTC.

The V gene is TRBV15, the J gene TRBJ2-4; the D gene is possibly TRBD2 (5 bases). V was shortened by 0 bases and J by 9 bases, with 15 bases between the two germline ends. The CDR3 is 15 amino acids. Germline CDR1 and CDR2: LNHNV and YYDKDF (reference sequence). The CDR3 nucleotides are TGTGCCACCAGCAGAGATCGGGGAGAATGGGGCATTCAGTACTTC. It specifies CATSRDRGEWGIQYF.

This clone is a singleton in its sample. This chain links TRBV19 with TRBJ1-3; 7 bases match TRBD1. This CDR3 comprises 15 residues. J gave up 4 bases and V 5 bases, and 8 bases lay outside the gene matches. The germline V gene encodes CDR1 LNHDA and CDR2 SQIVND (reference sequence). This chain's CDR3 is CASSPQTGSGNTIYF. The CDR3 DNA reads TGTGCCAGTAGTCCTCAGACAGGGTCCGGAAACACCATATATTTT.

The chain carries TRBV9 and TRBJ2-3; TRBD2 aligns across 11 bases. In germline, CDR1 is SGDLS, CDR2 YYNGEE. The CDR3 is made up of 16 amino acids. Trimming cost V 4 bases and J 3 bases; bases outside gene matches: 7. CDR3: CASSPRTSGWTDTQYF. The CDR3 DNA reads TGTGCCAGCAGCCCTAGGACTAGCGGGTGGACAGATACGCAGTATTTT.

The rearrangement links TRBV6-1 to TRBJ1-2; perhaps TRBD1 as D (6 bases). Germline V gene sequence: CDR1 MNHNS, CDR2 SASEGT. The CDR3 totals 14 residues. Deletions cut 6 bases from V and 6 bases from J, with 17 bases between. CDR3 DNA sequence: TGTGCCAGCAGGTCGACAGGTAGTTCCAATGGCTACACCTTC. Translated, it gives CASRSTGSSNGYTF.

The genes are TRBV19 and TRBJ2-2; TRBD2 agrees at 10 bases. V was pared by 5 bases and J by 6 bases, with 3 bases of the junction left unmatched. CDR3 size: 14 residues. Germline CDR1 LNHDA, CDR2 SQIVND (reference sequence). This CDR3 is CASSGGTSAGELFF. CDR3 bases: TGTGCCAGTAGTGGAGGGACTAGCGCCGGGGAGCTGTTTTTT. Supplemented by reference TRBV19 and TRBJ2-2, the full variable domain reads DGGITQSPKYLFRKEGQNVTLSCEQNLNHDAMYWYRQDPGQGLRLIYYSQIVNDFQKGDIAEGYSVSREKKESFPLTVTSAQKNPTAFYLCASSGGTSAGELFFGEGSRLTVL.

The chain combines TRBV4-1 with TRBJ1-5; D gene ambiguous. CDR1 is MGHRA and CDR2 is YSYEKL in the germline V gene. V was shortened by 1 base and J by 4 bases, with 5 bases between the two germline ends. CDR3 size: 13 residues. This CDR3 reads CASSQGRNQPQHF. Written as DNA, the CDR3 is TGCGCCAGCAGCCAAGGTCGGAATCAGCCCCAGCATTTT.

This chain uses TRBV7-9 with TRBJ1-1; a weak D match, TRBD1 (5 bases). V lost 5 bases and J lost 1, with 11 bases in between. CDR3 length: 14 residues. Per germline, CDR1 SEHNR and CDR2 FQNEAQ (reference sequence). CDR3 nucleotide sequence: TGTGCCAGCAGCCCCAGGGTATCGAACACTGAAGCTTTCTTT. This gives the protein CASSPRVSNTEAFF. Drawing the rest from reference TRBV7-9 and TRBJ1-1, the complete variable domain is DTGVSQNPRHKITKRGQNVTFRCDPISEHNRLYWYRQTLGQGPEFLTYFQNEAQLEKSRLLSDRFSAERPKGSFSTLEIQRTEQGDSAMYLCASSPRVSNTEAFFGQGTRLTVV.

CDR3 bases: TGTGCCAGCAGTGAGCGGGAGCGGGAATCCGGGGAGCTGTTTTTT. It codes for CASSERERESGELFF. J is TRBJ2-2 and V is TRBV25-1, with 7 bases lining up with TRBD2. CDR1 is MGHDK and CDR2 is SYGVNS in the germline V gene. The CDR3 has 15 amino acids. V lost 3 bases and J lost 6; bases outside the gene matches: 7.

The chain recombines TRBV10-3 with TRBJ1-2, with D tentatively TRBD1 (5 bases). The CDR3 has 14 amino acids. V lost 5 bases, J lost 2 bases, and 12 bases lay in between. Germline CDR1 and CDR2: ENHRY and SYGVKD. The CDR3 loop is CAISPAGINYGYTF. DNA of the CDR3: TGTGCCATCAGTCCCGCAGGGATCAACTATGGCTACACCTTC.

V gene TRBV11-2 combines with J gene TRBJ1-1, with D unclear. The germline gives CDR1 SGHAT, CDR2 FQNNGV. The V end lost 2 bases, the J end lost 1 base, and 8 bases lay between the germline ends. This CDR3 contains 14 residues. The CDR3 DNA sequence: TGTGCCAGCAGCTTACAGGCAGAGAACACTGAAGCTTTCTTT. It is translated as CASSLQAENTEAFF.

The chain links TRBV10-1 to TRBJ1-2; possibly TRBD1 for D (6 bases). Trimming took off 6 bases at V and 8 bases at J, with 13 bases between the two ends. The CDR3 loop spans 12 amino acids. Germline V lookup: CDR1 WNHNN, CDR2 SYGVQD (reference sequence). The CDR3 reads CASRLRGNGYTF. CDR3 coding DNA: TGCGCCAGCAGGCTCAGGGGTAACGGCTACACCTTC.

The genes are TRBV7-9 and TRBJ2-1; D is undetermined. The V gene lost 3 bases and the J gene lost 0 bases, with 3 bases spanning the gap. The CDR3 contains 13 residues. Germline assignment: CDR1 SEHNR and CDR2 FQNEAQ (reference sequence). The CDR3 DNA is TGTGCCAGCAGCTTGAGCTCCTACAATGAGCAGTTCTTC. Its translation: CASSLSSYNEQFF.

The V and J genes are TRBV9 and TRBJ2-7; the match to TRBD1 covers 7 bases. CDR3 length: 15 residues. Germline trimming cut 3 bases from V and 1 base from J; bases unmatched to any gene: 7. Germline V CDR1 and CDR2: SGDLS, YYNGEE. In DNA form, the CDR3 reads TGTGCCAGCAGCGGTCCGGGACAGTGGTCCTACGAGCAGTACTTC. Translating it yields CASSGPGQWSYEQYF.

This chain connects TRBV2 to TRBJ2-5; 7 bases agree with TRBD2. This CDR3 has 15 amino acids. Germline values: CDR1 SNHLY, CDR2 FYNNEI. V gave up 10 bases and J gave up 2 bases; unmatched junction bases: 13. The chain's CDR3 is CATSQLRGGQETQYF. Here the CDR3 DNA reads TGTGCCACGTCCCAACTTCGCGGGGGTCAAGAGACCCAGTACTTC.

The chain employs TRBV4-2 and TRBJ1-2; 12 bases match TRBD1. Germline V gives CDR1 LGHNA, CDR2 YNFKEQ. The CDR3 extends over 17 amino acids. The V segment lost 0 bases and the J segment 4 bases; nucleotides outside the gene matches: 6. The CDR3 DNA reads TGTGCCAGCAGCCAAGACTGGGGGACAGGGGGCCGCTATGGCTACACCTTC. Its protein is CASSQDWGTGGRYGYTF.

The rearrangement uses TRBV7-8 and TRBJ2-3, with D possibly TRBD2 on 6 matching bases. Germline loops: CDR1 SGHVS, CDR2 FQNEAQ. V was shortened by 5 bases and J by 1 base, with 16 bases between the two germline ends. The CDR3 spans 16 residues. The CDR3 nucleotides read TGTGCCAGCAGCCTCCTCCTAGCGCGAGGCACAGATACGCAGTATTTT. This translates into CASSLLLARGTDTQYF.

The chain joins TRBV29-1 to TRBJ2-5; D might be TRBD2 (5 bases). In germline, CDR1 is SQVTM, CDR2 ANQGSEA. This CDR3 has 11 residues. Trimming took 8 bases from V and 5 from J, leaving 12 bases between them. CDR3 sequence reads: CSTRVGETQYF. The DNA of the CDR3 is TGCAGCACTAGGGTGGGGGAGACCCAGTACTTC.

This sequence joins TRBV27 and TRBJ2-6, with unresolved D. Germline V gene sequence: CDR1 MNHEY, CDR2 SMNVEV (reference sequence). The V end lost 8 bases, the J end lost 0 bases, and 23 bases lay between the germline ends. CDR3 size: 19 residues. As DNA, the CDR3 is TGTGCCAGCTCTCCCTGGCAGGTTGGATTTTTCTCTGGGGCCAACGTCCTGACTTTC. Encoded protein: CASSPWQVGFFSGANVLTF.